This TCR beta chain was observed in a study of glioma-infiltrating T cells after dendritic cell vaccination. Germline loops: CDR1 MNHNS, CDR2 SASEGT. Trimming took off 3 bases at V and 7 bases at J, with 16 bases between the two ends. The CDR3 is 14 amino acids. Here immunoSEQ multiplex PCR was the method, and the copy in TCRdb shows in-frame clones only, minus some. Of just under 85,000 clones listed, 70% to 90% are singletons. The receptor's source is a human donor with glioblastoma. The chain links TRBV6-1 to TRBJ2-7; no clear D. Material: blood, obtained before dendritic cell vaccination. The CDR3, as DNA: TGTGCCAGCAGTGACGTTTCCTCACTGTGGGAGCAGTACTTC. As protein: CASSDVSSLWEQYF.